This record concerns one T cell receptor beta chain sequence. Antigen unknown. The sample belongs to a study of response to subunit inactivated influenza vaccine. Broader study findings: Each seasonal influenza vaccination recruits few new T cells, the authors suggested.

Germline loops: CDR1 LNHNV, CDR2 YYDKDF (reference sequence). The V segment lost 1 base and the J segment 7 bases; nucleotides outside the gene matches: 13. This CDR3 has 17 amino acids. TCRdb reanalysed the RT-PCR reads using MiXCR and keeps one entry per CDR3 protein. The table lists approximately 500,000 distinct CDR3 sequences, 13% of them singletons. The chain couples TRBV15 to TRBJ2-3, with 8 bases aligning to TRBD1. The specimen comprised PBMCs from blood, sampled 35 to 45 days after vaccination. This clonotype was sampled from a man aged 50 to 59 who received an inactivated influenza vaccine. The CDR3 DNA is TGTGCCACCAGCAGAGGACGGCAGGGGGCTTTTGGGAATACGCAGTATTTT. Amino acids: CATSRGRQGAFGNTQYF.